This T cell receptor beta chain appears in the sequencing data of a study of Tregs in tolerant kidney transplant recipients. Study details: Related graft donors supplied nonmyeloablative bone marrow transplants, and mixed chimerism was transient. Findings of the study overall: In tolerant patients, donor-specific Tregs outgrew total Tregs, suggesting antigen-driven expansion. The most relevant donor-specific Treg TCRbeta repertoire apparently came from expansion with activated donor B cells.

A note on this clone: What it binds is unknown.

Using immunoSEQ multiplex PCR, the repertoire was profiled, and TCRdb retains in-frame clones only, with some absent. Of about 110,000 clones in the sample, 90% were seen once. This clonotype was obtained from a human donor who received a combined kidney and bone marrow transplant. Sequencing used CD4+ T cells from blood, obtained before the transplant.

In nucleotides, the CDR3 is TGTGCCAGCAGCTCCTCGGACAGGGGGAATCAGCCCCAGCATTTT. This codes for CASSSSDRGNQPQHF. The chain recombines TRBV7-9 with TRBJ1-5; 10 bases are shared with TRBD1. Germline CDR1 SEHNR, CDR2 FQNEAQ (reference sequence). V lost 4 bases and J lost 4; bases outside the gene matches: 4. The CDR3 contains 15 residues.